A selection of T cell receptor beta chains follows, all from one sample in a study of cytomegalovirus exposure and HLA in healthy donors. Here immunoSEQ multiplex PCR was the method, and the copy in TCRdb shows in-frame clones only, minus some. The sample consists of 80,000 or so clones, under 70% of them appearing once. Sequencing used PBMCs. These receptors were obtained from a woman between 45 and 60 years old in good health and CMV-seropositive. The CDR3 runs from the conserved cysteine through the conserved F or W. The D gene is left open where the match is weak. Not every row has a clone size; where given, it reads once, few, many or a size class.

d_gene	j_gene	abundance	v_gene	CDR3aa	CDR3nt
TRBD1	TRBJ2-1	NA	TRBV27	CASSSYARTGSHNEQFF	TGTGCCAGCAGTTCGTATGCCAGGACAGGCTCCCACAATGAGCAGTTCTTC
TRBD2	TRBJ2-5	once	TRBV10-2	CASSDSGGAQETQYF	TGCGCCAGCAGTGACTCCGGGGGGGCACAAGAGACCCAGTACTTC
TRBD1	TRBJ1-2	NA	TRBV10-1	CASSESGTGKSTF	TGCGCCAGCAGTGAGTCGGGGACAGGGAAATCGACCTTC
NA	TRBJ2-3	NA	TRBV10-3	CAISESSEITDTQYF	TGTGCCATCAGTGAGTCTAGCGAAATCACAGATACGCAGTATTTT
TRBD2	TRBJ2-5	once	TRBV18	CASSPPLAGARKTQYF	TGTGCCAGCTCACCACCACTAGCGGGGGCTAGAAAGACCCAGTACTTC
TRBD2	TRBJ2-1	NA	TRBV28	CASTPGGSYNEQFF	TGTGCCAGCACTCCGGGGGGGTCTTACAATGAGCAGTTCTTC
NA	TRBJ1-2	NA	TRBV15	CATSPRASGVNYGYTF	TGTGCCACCAGCCCCCGGGCGTCAGGGGTTAACTATGGCTACACCTTC
TRBD2	TRBJ2-3	few	TRBV9	CASSVAGVGLAGTDTQYF	TGTGCCAGCAGCGTAGCGGGGGTGGGACTAGCGGGCACAGATACGCAGTATTTT
TRBD2	TRBJ2-3	NA	TRBV2	CARLWTSGGDTQYF	TGTGCCAGGCTCTGGACTAGCGGGGGGGATACGCAGTATTTT
TRBD2	TRBJ2-3	NA	TRBV7-9	CASSLSSGGRTDTQYF	TGTGCCAGCAGCCTCTCGTCGGGGGGGCGCACAGATACGCAGTATTTT
NA	TRBJ1-5	NA	TRBV7-9	CASSRSDSRSNQPQHF	TGTGCCAGCAGCCGATCGGACAGCCGTAGCAATCAGCCCCAGCATTTT
NA	TRBJ2-2	NA	TRBV18	CASSPRPVDTGELFF	TGTGCCAGCTCACCACGTCCGGTAGACACCGGGGAGCTGTTTTTT
NA	TRBJ1-5	NA	TRBV7-3	CASSLGGVDSNQPQHF	TGTGCCAGCAGCTTAGGGGGGGTTGATAGCAATCAGCCCCAGCATTTT
NA	TRBJ1-6	once	TRBV7-9	CASSPRLVSDSPLHF	TGTGCCAGCAGCCCGCGGCTCGTCTCGGATTCACCCCTCCACTTT
NA	TRBJ1-2	few	TRBV30	CAWSALREGGTF	TGTGCCTGGAGTGCCCTCAGGGAGGGCGGCACCTTC
NA	TRBJ1-6	few	TRBV27	CASREMRINSPLHF	TGTGCCAGCAGAGAAATGAGAATCAATTCACCCCTCCACTTT
TRBD1	TRBJ2-5	NA	TRBV5-5	CASSPRDRADEETQYF	TGTGCCAGCAGCCCGAGGGACAGGGCGGACGAGGAGACCCAGTACTTC
NA	TRBJ2-3	once	TRBV20-1	CSAPRRDTQYF	TGCAGTGCCCCACGGCGGGATACGCAGTATTTT
NA	TRBJ1-4	NA	TRBV9	CASSVDTGSNEKLFF	TGTGCCAGCAGCGTAGATACCGGGTCTAATGAAAAACTGTTTTTT
TRBD2	TRBJ2-6	NA	TRBV14	CASSHLRGGPAGANVLTF	TGTGCCAGCAGCCATCTTCGGGGGGGACCGGCTGGGGCCAACGTCCTGACTTTC
NA	TRBJ1-2	NA	TRBV6-5	CASSYSVVTPRSTF	TGTGCCAGCAGTTACTCGGTTGTGACACCCCGCTCCACCTTC
NA	TRBJ1-1	few	TRBV9	CASSVMSTGEAFF	TGTGCCAGCAGCGTAATGTCCACCGGTGAAGCTTTCTTT
NA	TRBJ2-7	NA	TRBV6-1	CASSEVVGAVDEQYF	TGTGCCAGCAGTGAAGTGGTGGGGGCCGTAGACGAGCAGTACTTC
NA	TRBJ1-2	NA	TRBV7-9	CASSPVHLTDGYTF	TGTGCCAGCAGCCCGGTACACCTGACAGACGGCTACACCTTC
TRBD2	TRBJ2-3	NA	TRBV10-3	CAISESGGTDTQYF	TGTGCCATCAGTGAGAGCGGGGGTACAGATACGCAGTATTTT
TRBD2	TRBJ2-5	NA	TRBV5-4	CASTLRGKRVQETQYF	TGTGCCAGCACCCTGCGGGGGAAACGGGTCCAAGAGACCCAGTACTTC
TRBD1	TRBJ2-5	NA	TRBV5-4	CASSLRSGTGGQETQYF	TGTGCCAGCAGCTTGCGATCCGGGACAGGGGGTCAAGAGACCCAGTACTTC
NA	TRBJ2-1	NA	TRBV6-1	CASSEMGGEQFF	TGTGCCAGCAGTGAAATGGGAGGTGAGCAGTTCTTC
TRBD2	TRBJ2-3	NA	TRBV9	CASSANLAGEPTDTQYF	TGTGCCAGCAGCGCGAATCTAGCGGGGGAGCCCACAGATACGCAGTATTTT
TRBD2	TRBJ2-3	NA	TRBV2	CASSKLAGGDTDTQYF	TGTGCCAGCAGCAAACTAGCGGGGGGGGACACAGATACGCAGTATTTT
NA	TRBJ1-1	NA	TRBV10-3	CAISDNRVVETEAFF	TGTGCCATCAGTGATAACAGGGTTGTAGAGACTGAAGCTTTCTTT
TRBD1	TRBJ1-4	few	TRBV7-4	CASSFHRGKGQKLFF	TGTGCCAGCAGCTTCCACAGGGGTAAGGGGCAGAAACTGTTTTTT
TRBD1	TRBJ2-5	NA	TRBV5-5	CASSLPTGKETQYF	TGTGCCAGCAGCTTACCGACAGGGAAAGAGACCCAGTACTTC
TRBD2	TRBJ2-3	NA	TRBV2	CASNGAGGRTDTQYF	TGTGCCAGCAATGGTGCGGGGGGCCGGACGGATACGCAGTATTTT
TRBD1	TRBJ1-4	once	TRBV19	CASSIDRATNEKLFF	TGTGCCAGTAGTATCGACAGGGCGACTAATGAAAAACTGTTTTTT
NA	TRBJ2-2	few	TRBV5-1	CASVSREGGTGELFF	TGCGCCAGCGTCTCCAGGGAAGGGGGCACCGGGGAGCTGTTTTTT
NA	TRBJ2-7	NA	TRBV11-2	CASSAQAYEQYF	TGTGCCAGCAGCGCCCAGGCCTACGAGCAGTACTTC
NA	TRBJ1-5	few	TRBV14	CASSQGAGTKSNQPQHF	TGTGCCAGCAGCCAAGGTGCCGGGACAAAGAGCAATCAGCCCCAGCATTTT